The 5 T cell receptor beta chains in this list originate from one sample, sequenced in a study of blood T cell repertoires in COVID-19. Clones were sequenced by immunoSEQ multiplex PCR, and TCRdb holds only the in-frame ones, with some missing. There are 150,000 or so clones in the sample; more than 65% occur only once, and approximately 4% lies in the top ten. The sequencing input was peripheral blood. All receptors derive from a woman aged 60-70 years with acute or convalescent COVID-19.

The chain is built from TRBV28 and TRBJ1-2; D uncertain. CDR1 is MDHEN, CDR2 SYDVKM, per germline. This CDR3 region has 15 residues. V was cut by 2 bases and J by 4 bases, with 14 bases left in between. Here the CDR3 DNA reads TGTGCCAGCAGTTTAGGAGGTTACCTTAGCTATGGCTACACCTTC. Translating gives CASSLGGYLSYGYTF.

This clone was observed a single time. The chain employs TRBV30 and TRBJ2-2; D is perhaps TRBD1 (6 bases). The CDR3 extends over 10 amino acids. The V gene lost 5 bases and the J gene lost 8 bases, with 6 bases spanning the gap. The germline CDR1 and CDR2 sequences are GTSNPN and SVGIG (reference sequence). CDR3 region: CAWGTGELFF. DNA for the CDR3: TGTGCCTGGGGGACAGGGGAGCTGTTTTTT.

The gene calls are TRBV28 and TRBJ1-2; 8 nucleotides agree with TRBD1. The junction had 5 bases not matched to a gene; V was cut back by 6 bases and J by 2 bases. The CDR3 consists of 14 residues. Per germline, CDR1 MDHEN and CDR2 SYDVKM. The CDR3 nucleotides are TGTGCCAGCAGAAGGACAGGGTCGAACTATGGCTACACCTTC. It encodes CASRRTGSNYGYTF.

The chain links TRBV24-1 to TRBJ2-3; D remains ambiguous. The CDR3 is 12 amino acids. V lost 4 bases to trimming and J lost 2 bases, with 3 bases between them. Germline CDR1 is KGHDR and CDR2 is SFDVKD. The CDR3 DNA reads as TGTGCCACCAGTGACCACACAGATACGCAGTATTTT. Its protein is CATSDHTDTQYF.

The CDR3 protein is CASSQSRTSTDTQYF. The CDR3 coding sequence is TGTGCCAGCAGCCAGTCCAGGACTAGCACAGATACGCAGTATTTT. The chain joins TRBV16 to TRBJ2-3; D may be TRBD2 (5 bases). The CDR3 is 15 amino acids. Trimming removed 3 bases at V and 0 bases at J, with 10 bases between. Germline CDR1 is KGHSY and CDR2 is FQNENV.